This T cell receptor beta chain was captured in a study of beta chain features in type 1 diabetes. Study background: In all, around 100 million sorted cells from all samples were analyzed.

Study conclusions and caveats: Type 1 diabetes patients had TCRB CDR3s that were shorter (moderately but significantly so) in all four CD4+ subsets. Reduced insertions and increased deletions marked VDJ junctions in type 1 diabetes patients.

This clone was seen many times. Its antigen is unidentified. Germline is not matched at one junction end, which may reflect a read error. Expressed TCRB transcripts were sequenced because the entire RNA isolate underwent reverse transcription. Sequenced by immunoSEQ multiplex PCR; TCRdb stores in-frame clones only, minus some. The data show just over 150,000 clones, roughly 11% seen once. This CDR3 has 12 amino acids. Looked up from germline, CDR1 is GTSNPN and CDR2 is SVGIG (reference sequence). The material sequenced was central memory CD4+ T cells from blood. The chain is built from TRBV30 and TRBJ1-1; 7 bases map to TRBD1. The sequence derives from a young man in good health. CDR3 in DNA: TGTGCCGGGAGACAGGGTCGGCGGGGAGCTTTCTTT. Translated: CAGRQGRRGAFF.